These T cell receptor beta chains were read from a single sample in a study of control samples from healthy donors and cancer patients. Sequenced by immunoSEQ multiplex PCR; TCRdb stores in-frame clones only, minus some. Found here are about 130,000 clones, just over 90% of them singletons; the top ten hold roughly 1.7%. Sequencing was performed on PBMCs. The origin of the receptors is a man aged 45 to 65 with head and neck cancer. Each CDR3 is given with its conserved first and last residue. A D gene is named only where the DNA matches it firmly. Clone size is given for some rows only: seen once, a few or many times, or a class if the clone is expanded.

clone size	D gene	J gene	V gene	CDR3 protein	CDR3 DNA
-	-	TRBJ1-1	TRBV6-5	CASQVGSVTEAFF	TGTGCCAGTCAGGTAGGGTCAGTGACTGAAGCTTTCTTT
-	-	TRBJ2-5	TRBV21-1	CASSPGLAPYRYF	TGTGCCAGCAGCCCGGGACTAGCACCCTATCGGTACTTC
once	-	TRBJ1-3	TRBV11-2	CASSLHRALGGNTIYF	TGTGCCAGCAGCTTACACAGGGCCTTAGGGGGAAACACCATATATTTT
-	-	TRBJ1-2	TRBV6-1	CASREDGVYRAIRKDGYTF	TGTGCCAGCAGGGAAGATGGGGTGTATCGGGCAATACGGAAGGATGGCTACACCTTC
-	-	TRBJ1-5	TRBV2	CASSEDEGSNQPQHF	TGTGCCAGCAGTGAAGATGAGGGTAGCAATCAGCCCCAGCATTTT
once	-	TRBJ1-5	TRBV19	CASKREGLNQPQHF	TGTGCCAGTAAGAGAGAGGGGCTCAATCAGCCCCAGCATTTT
-	TRBD1	TRBJ1-1	TRBV3-1/TRBV3-2	CASSQWGQGNTEAFF	TGTGCCAGCAGCCAATGGGGACAGGGGAACACTGAAGCTTTCTTT
-	-	TRBJ1-2	TRBV7-2	CASSFSPQRRYTF	TGTGCCAGCAGCTTTAGTCCTCAAAGGCGCTACACCTTC
-	TRBD2	TRBJ2-7	TRBV13	CASNEWDYPDEQYF	TGTGCCAGCAACGAATGGGACTACCCCGACGAGCAGTACTTC
-	-	TRBJ1-3	TRBV6-5	CASTSEGLSGNTIYF	TGTGCCAGCACCTCTGAAGGACTGTCAGGAAACACCATATATTTT
-	TRBD1	TRBJ1-6	TRBV2	CASTQSVHTGGVGYYNSPLHF	TGTGCCAGCACCCAGTCCGTACACACAGGGGGAGTTGGCTACTATAATTCACCCCTCCACTTT
-	-	TRBJ1-2	TRBV27	CASTPRGRLYGYTF	TGTGCCAGCACCCCCCGGGGGAGACTCTATGGCTACACCTTC
-	-	TRBJ2-3	TRBV4-3	CASSLGGRRNTQYF	TGCGCCAGCAGCCTAGGCGGGCGGAGAAATACGCAGTATTTT
-	-	TRBJ1-4	TRBV28	CASSSDATNEKLFF	TGTGCCAGCAGTTCGGATGCAACTAATGAAAAACTGTTTTTT
-	-	TRBJ1-6	TRBV2	CASGVSSYNSPLHF	TGTGCCAGCGGGGTGAGCTCCTATAATTCACCCCTCCACTTT
-	TRBD2	TRBJ2-7	TRBV4-3	CASSQGLAGFSLSSYEQYF	TGCGCCAGCAGCCAGGGACTAGCGGGGTTCTCCCTCAGCTCCTACGAGCAGTACTTC
once	-	TRBJ2-3	TRBV6-1	CASSEPYRTDTQYF	TGTGCCAGCAGTGAACCTTACCGCACAGATACGCAGTATTTT
once	-	TRBJ2-7	TRBV24-1	CATRQEYF	TGTGCCACCCGTCAAGAGTACTTC
-	-	TRBJ2-3	TRBV7-2	CASSFAGAPTDTQYF	TGTGCCAGCAGCTTCGCGGGGGCGCCCACAGATACGCAGTATTTT
-	-	TRBJ2-1	TRBV9	CASSGEGEPRGSEQFF	TGTGCCAGCAGCGGCGAGGGGGAACCTAGGGGCAGTGAGCAGTTCTTC
-	-	TRBJ1-6	TRBV28	CASSPRGGGYNSPLHF	TGTGCCAGCAGTCCCCGGGGAGGGGGCTATAATTCACCCCTCCACTTT
-	TRBD1	TRBJ2-5	TRBV6-5	CATGRGQETQYF	TGTGCCACTGGCAGGGGGCAAGAGACCCAGTACTTC
-	-	TRBJ2-7	TRBV5-1	CASSKGYEQYF	TGCGCCAGCAGTAAGGGCTACGAGCAGTACTTC
-	TRBD2	TRBJ2-1	TRBV7-3	CASSLSFTRTRQNEQFF	TGTGCCAGCAGCTTATCCTTCACCAGGACTAGGCAAAATGAGCAGTTCTTC
many	-	TRBJ1-1	TRBV29-1	CSVDFQGEAFF	TGCAGCGTCGATTTCCAGGGTGAAGCTTTCTTT
-	-	TRBJ1-2	TRBV10-2	CAISTQLGGLSANYGYTF	TGCGCCATTAGCACCCAATTGGGGGGGCTATCGGCTAACTATGGCTACACCTTC
-	-	TRBJ2-5	TRBV9	CASSVTLGQQETQYF	TGTGCCAGCAGCGTGACACTGGGACAACAAGAGACCCAGTACTTC
-	-	TRBJ2-7	TRBV6-5	CASSYSWQGFSYEQYF	TGTGCCAGCAGTTACTCGTGGCAGGGATTCTCCTACGAGCAGTACTTC
-	-	TRBJ1-2	TRBV7-9	CASRGDGNYGYTF	TGTGCCAGCAGGGGGGACGGAAACTATGGCTACACCTTC
-	-	TRBJ1-1	TRBV3-1/TRBV3-2	CASSPRGGDTEAFF	TGTGCCAGCAGCCCCCGCGGAGGGGACACTGAAGCTTTCTTT
once	-	TRBJ2-7	TRBV30	CAWSVELALIVEQYF	TGTGCCTGGAGTGTAGAGCTAGCTTTGATAGTCGAGCAGTACTTC
-	-	TRBJ1-1	TRBV4-2	CASSQDLMVRAFF	TGTGCCAGCAGCCAGGATCTTATGGTCCGGGCTTTCTTT
-	TRBD1	TRBJ2-2	TRBV7-2	CASRWTGNTGELFF	TGTGCCAGCAGGTGGACAGGGAACACCGGGGAGCTGTTTTTT
-	-	TRBJ2-5	TRBV12-3/TRBV12-4	CASSLSETQYF	TGTGCCAGCAGTTTATCGGAGACCCAGTACTTC
-	TRBD1	TRBJ2-5	TRBV6-6	CASSPGTGVMETQYF	TGTGCCAGCAGTCCCGGGACAGGGGTGATGGAGACCCAGTACTTC
-	-	TRBJ1-1	TRBV3-1/TRBV3-2	CASSRTRRGAGTEAFF	TGTGCCAGCAGTCGCACTCGACGGGGGGCCGGCACTGAAGCTTTCTTT
once	-	TRBJ2-3	TRBV7-2	CASSPADLSTDTQYF	TGTGCCAGCAGCCCAGCCGACCTAAGCACAGATACGCAGTATTTT
-	-	TRBJ2-7	TRBV11-2	CASSPDWSSYEQYF	TGTGCCAGCAGCCCGGACTGGAGCTCCTACGAGCAGTACTTC
once	-	TRBJ1-1	TRBV18	CASSPSLGGAGVTEAFF	TGTGCCAGCTCACCCTCCTTGGGGGGGGCGGGGGTCACTGAAGCTTTCTTT
-	TRBD2	TRBJ2-1	TRBV6-6	CASSRTSGGASYNEQFF	TGTGCCAGCAGTCGGACTAGCGGGGGGGCTTCCTACAATGAGCAGTTCTTC
-	-	TRBJ2-1	TRBV2	CASRRRVTGEQFF	TGTGCCAGCCGGCGGCGGGTTACGGGTGAGCAGTTCTTC
-	-	TRBJ2-7	TRBV19	CASSMGWLYEQYF	TGTGCCAGTAGCATGGGCTGGCTCTACGAGCAGTACTTC
once	TRBD1	TRBJ1-2	TRBV4-3	CASSLLGTGDLYGYTF	TGCGCCAGCAGCCTCCTAGGGACAGGGGATCTCTATGGCTACACCTTC